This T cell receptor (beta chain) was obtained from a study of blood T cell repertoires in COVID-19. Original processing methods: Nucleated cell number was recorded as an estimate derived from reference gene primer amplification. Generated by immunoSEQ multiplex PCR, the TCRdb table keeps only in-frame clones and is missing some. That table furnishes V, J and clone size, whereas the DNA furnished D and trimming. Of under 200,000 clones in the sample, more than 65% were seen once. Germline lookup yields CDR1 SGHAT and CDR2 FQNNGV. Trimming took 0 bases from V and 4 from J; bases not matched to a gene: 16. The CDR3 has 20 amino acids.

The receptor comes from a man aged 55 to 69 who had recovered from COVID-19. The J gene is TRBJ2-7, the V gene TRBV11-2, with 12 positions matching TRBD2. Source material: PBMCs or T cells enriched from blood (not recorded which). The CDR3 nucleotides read TGTGCCAGCAGCTTAGAATTATCGGCTAGCGGGGGGGCCGGCGTTTACGAGCAGTACTTC. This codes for CASSLELSASGGAGVYEQYF.